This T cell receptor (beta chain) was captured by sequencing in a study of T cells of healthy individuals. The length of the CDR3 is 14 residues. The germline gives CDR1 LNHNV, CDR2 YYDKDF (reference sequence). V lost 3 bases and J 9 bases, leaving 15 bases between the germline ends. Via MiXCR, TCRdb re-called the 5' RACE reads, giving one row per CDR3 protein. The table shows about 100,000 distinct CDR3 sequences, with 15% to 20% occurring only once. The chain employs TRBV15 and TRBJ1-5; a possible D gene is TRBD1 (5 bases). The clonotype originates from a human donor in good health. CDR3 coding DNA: TGTGCCACCAGCAGCGTTGGGGGGGTCCGGCCCCAGCATTTT. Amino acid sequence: CATSSVGGVRPQHF.